A selection of T cell receptor beta chains follows, all from one sample in a study of shared clonotypes between healthy human individuals. TCRdb keeps only in-frame clones here, not all; method: immunoSEQ multiplex PCR. This table has about 680,000 clones, approximately 79% appearing once. The sequenced sample was memory CD4+ T cells sorted from blood. Receptors originate from a woman under 40 in good health. CDR3s leave out the opening cysteine and the closing phenylalanine or tryptophan. A D gene is named only where the DNA matches it firmly.

TRBV5-1,NA,14,ASSLSQGPGTDTQY
TRBV19,NA,13,ASSNQGTGSYEQY
TRBV29-1,NA,9,SVGTDTEAF
TRBV11-2,TRBD2,14,ASSSGLAGVLGEQY
TRBV5-4,NA,13,ASSLDLTTGNTIY
TRBV11-2,NA,15,ASSLDRDQGGVDTQY
TRBV28,TRBD2,14,ASSPPGLAGGNEQF
TRBV4-1,NA,14,ASSQGLARAAQPQH
TRBV30,TRBD2,12,AWSRLAVQETQY
TRBV7-9,NA,11,ASSQRLPGRLF
TRBV6-6,TRBD1,11,ASSRGENTEAF
TRBV7-6,TRBD1,13,ASSHRTGGMETQY
TRBV7-8,NA,12,ASSLEGRTDTQY
TRBV4-2,TRBD2,15,ASSQENLGRDTGELF
TRBV6-6,NA,11,ASTRGGANVLT
TRBV11-2,NA,14,ASSLDRASLHGELF
TRBV5-1,TRBD1,12,ASSSGTGEEKLF
TRBV6-5,NA,11,ASSGTGTDTQY
TRBV28,NA,11,ASSPDSNQPQH
TRBV4-2,NA,14,ASSQDESKGFREQY
TRBV6-1,NA,12,ASSEAAGAGGYT
TRBV27,NA,13,ASSSRQTSGNTIY
TRBV28,TRBD2,14,ASRGTSGRAYNEQF
TRBV2,NA,9,ASRDPGELF
TRBV10-1,TRBD1,11,ASSRQGDTEAF
TRBV21-1,NA,12,ASSPQGANQPQH
TRBV11-2,NA,10,ASRKETAEQY
TRBV5-1,TRBD2,14,ASSKPGLAGDSEQF
TRBV5-1,TRBD1,13,ASTGQGIGNEKLF
TRBV29-1,TRBD1,13,SVAAGTGLTDTQY
TRBV28,TRBD2,11,ASSLDGGTSGY
TRBV25-1,TRBD2,16,ASSVSNKTSGDYNEQF
TRBV2,NA,13,ASREDKGVAQPQH
TRBV6-1,NA,12,ASTPLLVSYEQY
TRBV4-2,NA,11,ASSQAGGDGYT
TRBV2,TRBD2,13,ASRLREGWTGELF